The 29 T cell receptor beta chains given below trace back to one sample, sequenced in a study of blood T cell repertoires in COVID-19. Sequencing was performed with immunoSEQ multiplex PCR; in TCRdb, only in-frame clones are kept and a portion is missing. The sample shows around 94,000 clones, 87% of them seen only once. The sequenced sample was peripheral blood. These receptors all come from a woman between 50 and 59 years old with COVID-19, enrolled during active disease.

The gene calls are TRBV4-3 and TRBJ1-6, with 7 positions matching TRBD1. This CDR3 is 16 amino acids long. Germline CDR1 and CDR2: LGHNA and YSLEER. V shed 1 base and J 5 bases; nucleotides not matched to a gene: 5. The CDR3 nucleotides read TGCGCCAGCAGCCAAGTACGGGACAGAGATAATTCACCCCTCCACTTT. It yields the protein CASSQVRDRDNSPLHF.

The chain has TRBV7-9 and TRBJ2-1; a possible D gene is TRBD2 (5 bases). The CDR3 is made up of 12 amino acids. Looked up from germline, CDR1 is SEHNR and CDR2 is FQNEAQ (reference sequence). V lost 5 bases to trimming and J lost 7 bases, with 9 bases between them. This CDR3 is CASSDRGNEQFF. CDR3 bases: TGTGCCAGCAGCGACCGGGGTAATGAGCAGTTCTTC.

DNA of the CDR3: TGTGCCAGCAGCCTCGGACTCCTATGGGGCACAGATACGCAGTATTTT. It specifies CASSLGLLWGTDTQYF. The chain recombines TRBV6-2 or TRBV6-3 with TRBJ2-3, with D tentatively TRBD2 (5 bases). This CDR3 is 16 amino acids long. V was clipped by 6 bases and J by 1 base, with 17 bases between them. The germline V gene encodes CDR1 MNHEY and CDR2 SVGEGT.

This chain connects TRBV2 to TRBJ2-3, with D possibly being TRBD2 (5 bases). The V and J ends lost 6 bases and 1 base respectively, with 14 bases between them. The germline V gene has CDR1 SNHLY and CDR2 FYNNEI. This CDR3 has 15 amino acids. CDR3 region: CASRLSSTGTDTQYF. Here the CDR3 DNA reads TGTGCCAGCAGGCTTTCTAGCACTGGCACAGATACGCAGTATTTT.

This clone was counted between two and nine times. CDR3 coding DNA: TGTGCCAGCAGTGAAGTCTGGGGCGATCAGCCCCAGCATTTT. Protein: CASSEVWGDQPQHF. The chain links TRBV6-1 to TRBJ1-5, with TRBD1 as a possible D gene (5 bases). V lost 1 base and J lost 5, with 9 bases in between. The germline V gene has CDR1 MNHNS and CDR2 SASEGT. CDR3 length equals 14 residues.

This sequence joins TRBV4-2 and TRBJ1-2, with D maybe TRBD1 (5 bases). Germline CDR1 and CDR2: LGHNA and YNFKEQ. The V end was cut by 3 bases, the J end by 4 bases, with 9 bases between. This CDR3 contains 13 residues. The CDR3, as DNA: TGTGCCAGCAGCCAGGAACAGGTCTATGGCTACACCTTC. Amino acids: CASSQEQVYGYTF.

V usage is TRBV7-3 and J usage is TRBJ2-1; TRBD2 is a possible D gene (6 bases). The CDR3 is 14 residues long. The germline V gene encodes CDR1 SGHTA and CDR2 FQGTGA. The V gene lost 8 bases and the J gene lost 7 bases, with 18 bases spanning the gap. The CDR3 bases are TGTGCCAGCTCACCGCCTGGGACTTCGAATGAGCAGTTCTTC. Translating it yields CASSPPGTSNEQFF.

CDR3 region: CASSEGTGHYNEQFF. The CDR3 DNA reads as TGTGCCAGCAGTGAGGGGACAGGGCATTACAATGAGCAGTTCTTC. V and J are TRBV6-4 and TRBJ2-1, with TRBD1 matching over 9 bases. With 3 bases clipped from V and 4 bases from J, the junction kept 4 bases outside the gene matches. From germline, CDR1 is MRHNA and CDR2 SNTAGT. The CDR3 length is 15 residues.

This chain joins TRBV24-1 and TRBJ2-1; TRBD2 aligns across 11 bases. Germline CDR1 KGHDR, CDR2 SFDVKD. The CDR3 has 15 residues. The ends lost 9 bases at V and 8 bases at J; junction bases unmatched: 11. The CDR3 protein is CATQNSGGAVDEQFF. CDR3 DNA sequence: TGTGCCACCCAAAATAGCGGGGGGGCCGTTGATGAGCAGTTCTTC.

The chain couples TRBV6-4 to TRBJ1-6, with D hard to call. The CDR3 is 12 amino acids. V shed 9 bases and J shed 8 bases, with 11 bases lying between them. CDR1 and CDR2 from the germline V gene are MRHNA and SNTAGT. CDR3 nucleotides: TGTGCCAGAGAGACATTTCATTCACCCCTCCACTTT. The encoded protein is CARETFHSPLHF.

The table lists this clone with a few counts. This sequence joins TRBV7-3 and TRBJ1-3, with D unclear. Germline CDR1 is SGHTA and CDR2 is FQGTGA. The CDR3 loop spans 15 amino acids. The V end lost 4 bases, the J end lost 2 bases, and 12 bases lay between the germline ends. DNA for the CDR3: TGTGCCAGCAGCTCAGCCCCGGGAACTGGAAACACCATATATTTT. Its translation is CASSSAPGTGNTIYF.

The chain couples TRBV14 to TRBJ2-7; 8 nucleotides match TRBD1. V shed 2 bases and J 6 bases; nucleotides not matched to a gene: 6. Germline V CDR1 and CDR2: SGHDN, FVKESK. CDR3 size: 14 residues. CDR3 region: CASSQPGQGGEQYF. The CDR3 nucleotides are TGTGCCAGCAGCCAACCTGGACAGGGAGGCGAGCAGTACTTC.

The rearrangement joins TRBV19 to TRBJ2-5, with 7 bases identical to TRBD2. Losses at the gene ends were 5 bases for V and 2 bases for J; bases not matched to a gene: 5. CDR1 LNHDA and CDR2 SQIVND come from the germline V gene (reference sequence). The CDR3 loop spans 14 amino acids. CDR3 amino acids: CASSPGGRQETQYF. CDR3 sequence (DNA): TGTGCCAGTAGTCCCGGGGGGAGGCAAGAGACCCAGTACTTC.

The chain has TRBV11-2 and TRBJ1-6; 7 nucleotides agree with TRBD1. CDR1 is SGHAT, CDR2 FQNNGV, per germline. V trimming: 5 bases; J trimming: 2 bases; junction bases outside the gene matches: 9. This CDR3 region has 17 residues. CDR3 region: CASSHRQGSTYNSPLHF. As DNA, the CDR3 is TGTGCCAGCAGCCACCGACAGGGAAGCACCTATAATTCACCCCTCCACTTT.

The chain couples TRBV7-2 to TRBJ2-7, with a tentative D call TRBD2 (5 bases). CDR3 length: 13 residues. Trimming stripped 4 bases from V and 2 bases from J, with 9 bases between. Germline-derived CDR1 and CDR2 are SGHTA and FQGNSA. The CDR3 nucleotides read TGTGCCAGCAGCTATTGGGAGACCTACGAGCAGTACTTC. This codes for CASSYWETYEQYF. Drawing the rest from reference TRBV7-2 and TRBJ2-7, the complete variable domain is GAGVSQSPSNKVTEKGKDVELRCDPISGHTALYWYRQSLGQGLEFLIYFQGNSAPDKSGLPSDRFSAERTGGSVSTLTIQRTQQEDSAVYLCASSYWETYEQYFGPGTRLTVT.

The chain recombines TRBV12-3 or TRBV12-4 with TRBJ2-7, with 7 positions matching TRBD1. The CDR3 is made up of 12 amino acids. With V trimmed by 3 bases and J by 6 bases, 2 bases remained unmatched. The CDR3: CASSFNRGEQYF. The CDR3 bases are TGTGCCAGCAGTTTCAACAGGGGCGAGCAGTACTTC.

The DNA for the CDR3 is TGTGCCAGCAGCGTAACCGCGACAGGAAACGAGCAGTACTTC. Translated: CASSVTATGNEQYF. The genes are TRBV7-9 and TRBJ2-7; D may be TRBD1 (6 bases). The germline CDR1 and CDR2 sequences are SEHNR and FQNEAQ (reference sequence). V lost 5 bases, J lost 5 bases, and 16 bases lay in between. This CDR3 has 14 amino acids.

V gene TRBV7-9 combines with J gene TRBJ1-4, with D unclear. Deletions cut 1 base from V and 1 base from J, with 13 bases between. Germline assignment: CDR1 SEHNR and CDR2 FQNEAQ (reference sequence). This CDR3 is built from 17 residues. The CDR3 loop is CASSLDPGSQTNEKLFF. In nucleotides, the CDR3 is TGTGCCAGCAGCTTAGACCCGGGATCCCAAACTAATGAAAAACTGTTTTTT.

The rearrangement uses TRBV7-3 and TRBJ2-5; 11 bases are shared with TRBD1. CDR1 and CDR2 from the germline V gene are SGHTA and FQGTGA. V lost 5 bases to trimming and J lost 4 bases; unmatched junction nucleotides: 3. The CDR3 loop spans 14 amino acids. CDR3 sequence reads: CASSPGTGGETQYF. The DNA of the CDR3 is TGTGCCAGCAGCCCAGGGACAGGGGGAGAGACCCAGTACTTC.

This chain joins TRBV3-1 (or the pseudogene TRBV3-2) and TRBJ1-2; TRBD1 might be the D (5 bases). The CDR3 consists of 12 residues. Germline-derived CDR1 and CDR2 are LGHDT and YNNKEL (reference sequence). Trimming took off 0 bases at V and 8 bases at J, with 7 bases between the two ends. The CDR3 DNA reads TGTGCCAGCAGCCAAGAGCAGGGCGGCTACACCTTC. Its translation: CASSQEQGGYTF.

CDR3 DNA: TGCGCCAGCACTCACGCAGGGGGCTCCTACGAGCAGTACTTC. Translating it yields CASTHAGGSYEQYF. The V gene is TRBV5-1, the J gene TRBJ2-7; TRBD1 matches at 7 bases. V was clipped by 6 bases and J by 0 bases; unmatched bases: 6. In germline, CDR1 is SGHRS, CDR2 YFSETQ. The CDR3 totals 14 residues. The variable domain in full, with the rest retrieved from reference TRBV5-1 and TRBJ2-7, is KAGVTQTPRYLIKTRGQQVTLSCSPISGHRSVSWYQQTPGQGLQFLFEYFSETQRNKGNFPGRFSGRQFSNSRSEMNVSTLELGDSALYLCASTHAGGSYEQYFGPGTRLTVT.

CDR3 nucleotide sequence: TGTGCCAGCAGTCCCCGGGACAGCTTCTTTCAGCCCCAGCATTTT. Translated: CASSPRDSFFQPQHF. This rearrangement joins TRBV27 to TRBJ1-5, with TRBD1 identical over 7 bases. The CDR3 loop spans 15 amino acids. CDR1 and CDR2 from the germline V gene are MNHEY and SMNVEV (reference sequence). With 5 bases clipped from V and 6 bases from J, the junction kept 10 bases outside the gene matches.

V usage is TRBV19 and J usage is TRBJ1-2; D possibly corresponds to TRBD1 (6 bases). Germline loops: CDR1 LNHDA, CDR2 SQIVND (reference sequence). The ends were cut back, 9 bases at V and 8 bases at J, with 16 bases in the middle. CDR3 length equals 12 residues. The CDR3 DNA reads as TGTGCCAGCAGGACAGAGACTATGGGCTACACCTTC. Its protein product is CASRTETMGYTF.

The rearrangement links TRBV4-3 to TRBJ2-7; 7 bases agree with TRBD1. The CDR3 runs 15 residues. Germline V lookup: CDR1 LGHNA, CDR2 YSLEER. With 0 bases clipped from V and 0 bases from J, the junction kept 2 bases outside the gene matches. CDR3 loop: CASSQDRQGSYEQYF. The CDR3 bases are TGCGCCAGCAGCCAAGATAGACAGGGCTCCTACGAGCAGTACTTC.

The chain is built from TRBV5-1 and TRBJ2-5; TRBD1 aligns across 7 bases. The CDR3 consists of 13 residues. Germline V gives CDR1 SGHRS, CDR2 YFSETQ. V lost 4 bases and J lost 0; bases outside the gene matches: 0. In DNA, the CDR3 is TGCGCCAGCAGCCAGGGGGACCAAGAGACCCAGTACTTC. Translated: CASSQGDQETQYF. Combining the CDR3 with reference TRBV5-1 and TRBJ2-5 gives the whole variable domain KAGVTQTPRYLIKTRGQQVTLSCSPISGHRSVSWYQQTPGQGLQFLFEYFSETQRNKGNFPGRFSGRQFSNSRSEMNVSTLELGDSALYLCASSQGDQETQYFGPGTRLLVL.

This clone was seen more than once but under ten times. The chain has TRBV12-3 or TRBV12-4 and TRBJ1-3; D uncertain. V was shortened by 5 bases and J by 4 bases, with 6 bases between the two germline ends. This CDR3 is 12 amino acids long. For the CDR3, the DNA is TGTGCCAGCAGTGCCCAGGGAAACACCATATATTTT. Translating it yields CASSAQGNTIYF.

CDR3 coding DNA: TGTGCCAGTAGTGTTCGACAGGGAAGCTCCTACAATGAGCAGTTCTTC. Translation: CASSVRQGSSYNEQFF. This chain joins TRBV19 and TRBJ2-1, with 7 bases identical to TRBD1. The junction had 7 bases not matched to a gene; V was cut back by 5 bases and J by 0 bases. In germline, CDR1 is LNHDA, CDR2 SQIVND (reference sequence). This CDR3 has 16 residues.

This chain uses TRBV2 with TRBJ2-1, with 12 positions matching TRBD2. Trimming at V came to 3 bases and at J to 9 bases, leaving 6 bases not matched to a gene. CDR1 SNHLY and CDR2 FYNNEI come from the germline V gene. The CDR3 sequence is 15 residues long. The CDR3 sequence: CASSDPSGGACEQFF. The CDR3 DNA follows: TGTGCCAGCAGTGACCCTAGCGGGGGGGCGTGTGAGCAGTTCTTC.

The rearrangement links TRBV5-4 to TRBJ2-2, with 14 nucleotides matching TRBD2. The CDR3 is 18 amino acids. CDR1 and CDR2 (germline): SGHNT, YYREEE (reference sequence). Trimming at V came to 0 bases and at J to 4 bases, leaving 5 bases not matched to a gene. The CDR3 DNA is TGTGCCAGCAGCTTGGGACTAGCGGGGGGGCCGGGCACCGGGGAGCTGTTTTTT. Residues: CASSLGLAGGPGTGELFF.